What follows is one T cell receptor beta chain and its context. The antigen remains unidentified. The data derive from a study of cytomegalovirus exposure and HLA in healthy donors. Turning to the study itself: Among around 180 million T cells, an earlier analysis found roughly 100 million unique TCR beta sequences. Study observations and caveats: In an earlier analysis, about 87% or about 30%: the productive usage of most TCR beta V segments.

J gave up 0 bases and V 4 bases, and 15 bases lay outside the gene matches. The germline V gene encodes CDR1 SGHRS and CDR2 YFSETQ. This CDR3 region has 18 residues. Primers: 60 Vbeta forward and 13 Jbeta reverse. Generated by immunoSEQ multiplex PCR, the TCRdb table keeps only in-frame clones and is missing some. The repertoire consists of over 150,000 clones, with about 80% occurring once and the leading ten covering 5.5% to 7.5%. The sequenced material came from PBMCs. V and J are TRBV5-1 and TRBJ2-7, with TRBD1 matching 8 bases. The sequence was collected from a man aged 25 to 40 in good health and CMV-seropositive. The CDR3 nucleotides are TGCGCCAGCAGCACCGGACAGGGATATGAAGGAGGCTCCTACGAGCAGTACTTC. Protein product: CASSTGQGYEGGSYEQYF. Filled out from reference TRBV5-1 and TRBJ2-7, the complete variable domain reads KAGVTQTPRYLIKTRGQQVTLSCSPISGHRSVSWYQQTPGQGLQFLFEYFSETQRNKGNFPGRFSGRQFSNSRSEMNVSTLELGDSALYLCASSTGQGYEGGSYEQYFGPGTRLTVT.